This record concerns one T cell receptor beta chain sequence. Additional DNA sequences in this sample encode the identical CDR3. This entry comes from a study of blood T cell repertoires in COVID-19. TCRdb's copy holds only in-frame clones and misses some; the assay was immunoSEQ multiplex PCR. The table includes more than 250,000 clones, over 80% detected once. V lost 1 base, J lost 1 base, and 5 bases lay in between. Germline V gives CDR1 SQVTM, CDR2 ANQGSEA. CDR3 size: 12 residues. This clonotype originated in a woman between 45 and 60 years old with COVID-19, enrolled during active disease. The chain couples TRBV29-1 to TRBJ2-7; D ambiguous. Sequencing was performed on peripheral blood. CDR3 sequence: CSVEGQSYEQYF. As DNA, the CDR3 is TGCAGCGTTGAAGGTCAGTCCTACGAGCAGTACTTC.